This T cell receptor (beta chain) was sequenced for a study of molecular identifiers for immune sequencing clone quantification. CDR3 length equals 15 residues. Trimming took 7 bases from V and 5 from J, leaving 21 bases between them. This clonotype was found many times. What it binds is unknown. TCRdb processed the PCR reads anew with MiXCR; each CDR3 protein has one entry. The table lists some 590,000 distinct CDR3 sequences, roughly 23% of them singletons. Study-wide results and caveats: Identical TCR molecules sharing a barcode could underestimate highly expanded clone sizes. Clones carrying above 20 RNA copies accounted for over 99% of effector molecules, under 1% in naive cells.

The specimen sequenced was naive CD8+ T cells from blood, with Jurkat cell RNA spiked in. The sample's subset: FACS-sorted CD8+CD4-CCR7+CD45RA+ naive T cells. The chain has TRBV12-3 or TRBV12-4 and TRBJ2-7; TRBD1 might be the D (6 bases). This sequence originates from a human donor in good health. Some libraries in this study had Jurkat cell RNA spiked in. The CDR3 loop reads CASTLRTTGSDEQYF. The CDR3, as DNA: TGTGCCAGCACCCTAAGAACCACAGGGTCTGACGAGCAGTACTTC.